This TCR beta chain was obtained from a study of T cells in Graves' hyperthyroidism and ophthalmopathy (dated by TCRdb to between 2018 and 2021). For the wider study: Peripheral blood was sampled at the time of initial diagnosis, prior to any treatment. Once sampling was done, hyperthyroidism patients were given methimazole at a starting dose of 30 mg daily, whereas ophthalmopathy patients were given high-dose intravenous methylprednisolone. To identify TCR V-J signatures that set the groups apart, the researchers used a discovery cohort of roughly 100 patients, made up of 40 to 45 with Graves' ophthalmopathy and about 59 with stable Graves' hyperthyroidism. Whether ophthalmopathy could be predicted prospectively was tested in an independent validation cohort made up of under 20 hyperthyroidism patients plus 17 patients who later progressed to ophthalmopathy. TCR Vbeta CDR3 sequencing of 135 peripheral blood samples (over 40 ophthalmopathy, around 80 hyperthyroidism and around 17 progressor patients) is reported in the paper. The 95 to 100 discovery patients were randomly divided into training and test sets at a 7:3 ratio. Thyroid tissue and blood T-cell repertoires from more than 5 Graves' hyperthyroidism patients were also compared in the study. What the authors observed across the whole study: In validation, the model predicted progression to ophthalmopathy with over 65% sensitivity and approximately 74% specificity, a median of around 6.6 months before onset. Sample size was not statistically predetermined, and blinding of investigators to group allocation was not performed. A 13 V-J signature model separated ophthalmopathy from stable hyperthyroidism, with approximately 87% sensitivity and roughly 84% specificity in cross-validation and 80%/75% in testing. Most expanded thyroid clonotypes (frequency above 0.001) were also detected in blood, suggesting blood repertoires may reflect thyroid immune responses.

The TCR beta CDR3 regions were amplified from the RNA transcripts. For the first round of RT-PCR on the TCR CDR3, the HTBI primer set was used together with the Qiagen OneStep RT-PCR kit. Libraries were constructed in a second round of multiplex PCR, after which size selection and purification were carried out. Libraries were sequenced paired-end with 100 bp reads on an Illumina HiSeq2000. The original pipeline was this. SOAPnuke was used to process the raw data, removing reads that contained adapters or uncalled bases, had a mean Phred below 15, or lacked an exact match to the constant primer or identifier. High-quality paired reads were merged using COPE v1.2.5, and each unique nucleotide sequence was defined as a clonotype. MiTCR v1.1 was used to align the clonotypes against IMGT TRBV, TRBD and TRBJ reference segments. Only V-J combinations with frequency above 0.0001, covering about 99% of repertoires, were analysed. A TCS score was defined as the ratio between F50 (clonal expansion) and ExV (chaos), using BLOSUM62-based TCRdist between CDR3 peptides within each V-J. Welch's t-statistics and random forest reduced roughly 530 V-J features to 10 to 15, which were used in a naive Bayes classifier (R e1071). TCRdb handled the public reads itself, with Q25 trimming in fastp and clone calling in MiXCR, and kept productive beta chains. Entries that share a CDR3 protein sequence are merged under the most common genes and DNA. These V and J calls derive from TCRdb rather than the authors' analysis. Present in this sample are approximately 560,000 distinct CDR3 sequences, 15% to 19% of which were seen just once. The top ten hold around 7.3% of the sample.

Turning to this clonotype: Its antigen is currently not known. Base qualities were left out, and no much larger clone turns up one base away.

Stable Graves' hyperthyroidism was defined as the absence of progression to ophthalmopathy over 18 months of follow-up. Hyperthyroidism patients were aged 18 to 65 years and newly diagnosed, with disease duration of less than 2 months. Patients with uncontrolled infections, other autoimmune diseases, pregnancy or lactation were excluded. Diagnoses were established on the basis of clinical symptoms, serum thyroxine and TRAb, thyroid ultrasound, and orbital computed tomography. PBMCs were isolated from more than 9 ml of fresh peripheral blood by Ficoll-Paque density gradient centrifugation. Total RNA was extracted using Trizol reagent, and RNA quality was assessed on an Agilent 2100 Bioanalyzer. Reading the germline V gene (reference sequence) gives CDR1 LNHNV and CDR2 YYDKDF. The CDR3 spans 18 residues, from the cysteine through the phenylalanine. This entry keeps only the CDR3 DNA: 54 bases, framed from base 1. For this chain, trimming is 8 bases at the V end and 6 bases at the J end, and the number of junction bases without a gene match is 19.

The sample consisted of blood. The receptor chain draws on TRBV15 and TRBJ2-1, with 10 junctional bases fitting TRBD2. The origin of this receptor is a woman between 25 and 40 years old with Graves' hyperthyroidism. The nucleotide sequence reads as follows: TGTGCCACCTATGACCGCTTCAGAGCGGGAGGGCCAACCAATGAGCAGTTCTTC. This gives the protein CATYDRFRAGGPTNEQFF.